This record covers a single T cell receptor beta chain. Its antigen is as yet unknown. Disease lasting under 3 months, a NOSPECS grade of at least 4, and a Clinical Activity Score of at least 3 were features of the ophthalmopathy patients. Criteria for exclusion of patients were uncontrolled infection, other autoimmune disease, pregnancy or lactation. This specimen comes from a study of T cells in Graves' hyperthyroidism and ophthalmopathy. Study results and caveats: A 13 V-J model separated ophthalmopathy from stable hyperthyroidism.

RNA transcripts served as the template for amplifying TCR beta CDR3 regions. HTBI primers were used for first-round RT-PCR of the TCR CDR3. TCRdb called the multiplex PCR reads again in MiXCR, with one record for every CDR3 protein. This sample has 300,000 to 500,000 distinct CDR3 sequences, with roughly an eighth found just once. V lost 4 bases to trimming and J lost 10 bases, with 24 bases between them. Germline V gene lookup returns CDR1 SGDLS and CDR2 YYNGEE. This CDR3 is 16 amino acids long. Sequencing was done on a sample of blood. This TCR came from a man in his forties or fifties with Graves' ophthalmopathy. The chain recombines TRBV9 with TRBJ2-1, with D perhaps being TRBD1 or TRBD2 (5 bases each). The CDR3 DNA follows: TGTGCCAGCAGCCCAATGAGGGGACCAGCCTTAGAGGAGCAGTTCTTC. Translated, it gives CASSPMRGPALEEQFF.